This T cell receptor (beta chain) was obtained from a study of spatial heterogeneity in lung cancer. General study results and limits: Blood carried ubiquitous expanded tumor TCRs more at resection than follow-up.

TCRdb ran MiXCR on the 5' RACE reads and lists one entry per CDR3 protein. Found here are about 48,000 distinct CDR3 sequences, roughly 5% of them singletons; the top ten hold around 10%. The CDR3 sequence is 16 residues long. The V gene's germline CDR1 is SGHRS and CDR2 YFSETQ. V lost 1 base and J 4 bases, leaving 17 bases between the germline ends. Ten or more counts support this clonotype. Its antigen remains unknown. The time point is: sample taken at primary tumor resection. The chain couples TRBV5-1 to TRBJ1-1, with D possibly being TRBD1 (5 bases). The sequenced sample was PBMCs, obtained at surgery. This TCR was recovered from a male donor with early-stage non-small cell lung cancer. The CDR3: CASSLFHPGHGTEAFF. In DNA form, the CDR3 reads TGCGCCAGCAGCTTGTTTCACCCGGGGCATGGCACTGAAGCTTTCTTT.